One and the same sample provided the 10 T cell receptor beta chains below, sequenced in a study of cytomegalovirus exposure and HLA in healthy donors. The assay was immunoSEQ multiplex PCR, and TCRdb's table has in-frame clones only and misses some. Among tens of thousands of clones listed, around 90% were seen once. Sample: PBMCs. The receptors were sampled from a man between 25 and 39 years old in good health and CMV-seronegative.

The V call is TRBV10-3, the J call TRBJ2-7; no firm D call. The V and J ends lost 2 bases and 4 bases respectively, with 6 bases between them. The CDR3 contains 12 residues. In germline, CDR1 is ENHRY, CDR2 SYGVKD. Here the CDR3 reads CAISEVGYEQYF. The CDR3 nucleotides read TGTGCCATCAGTGAGGTCGGTTACGAGCAGTACTTC.

V and J are TRBV28 and TRBJ2-1; no clear D. This CDR3 has 15 residues. V lost 6 bases and J lost 6, with 18 bases in between. CDR1 MDHEN and CDR2 SYDVKM come from the germline V gene. As DNA, the CDR3 is TGTGCCAGCAGCCCAAGACGACATATTCTCAATGAGCAGTTCTTC. Its protein is CASSPRRHILNEQFF.

The chain carries TRBV11-3 and TRBJ2-7; TRBD2 matches 7 bases. CDR3 size: 14 residues. The germline gives CDR1 SGHNT, CDR2 YENEEA. V lost 5 bases to trimming and J lost 0 bases; unmatched junction nucleotides: 4. The CDR3: CASSAGGSSYEQYF. The CDR3 DNA is TGTGCCAGCAGCGCGGGCGGGAGCTCCTACGAGCAGTACTTC.

The chain carries TRBV28 and TRBJ1-1, with D possibly matching TRBD1 (6 bases). V lost 5 bases and J lost 1, with 14 bases in between. From germline, CDR1 is MDHEN and CDR2 SYDVKM. The CDR3 is 15 residues long. The CDR3 sequence is CASSDSRGGNTEAFF. Written as DNA, the CDR3 is TGTGCCAGCAGTGATTCGCGAGGGGGGAACACTGAAGCTTTCTTT. Looking up the rest from reference TRBV28 and TRBJ1-1 gives the full variable domain: DVKVTQSSRYLVKRTGEKVFLECVQDMDHENMFWYRQDPGLGLRLIYFSYDVKMKEKGDIPEGYSVSREKKERFSLILESASTNQTSMYLCASSDSRGGNTEAFFGQGTRLTVV.

The CDR3 bases are TGTGCCAGCTGCACGACCCGCGGCTCCTACGAGCAGTACTTC. It translates to CASCTTRGSYEQYF. The genes are TRBV2 and TRBJ2-7; D gene ambiguous. V was clipped by 8 bases and J by 0 bases, with 14 bases between them. This CDR3 has 14 amino acids. Germline V gene data show CDR1 as SNHLY and CDR2 as FYNNEI.

This sequence joins TRBV6-1 and TRBJ2-7; possibly TRBD2 for D (6 bases). V lost 1 base, J lost 2 bases, and 15 bases lay in between. Germline V gives CDR1 MNHNS, CDR2 SASEGT. The CDR3 has 16 residues. The CDR3 coding sequence is TGTGCCAGCAGTGAAGAAGATGGTGGCGGGGCCTACGAGCAGTACTTC. Protein: CASSEEDGGGAYEQYF.

The chain joins TRBV5-1 to TRBJ2-1; 9 bases line up with TRBD2. V lost 1 base and J lost 2; bases outside the gene matches: 7. The length of the CDR3 is 17 residues. Germline CDR1 reads SGHRS; CDR2 reads YFSETQ. CDR3 coding DNA: TGCGCCAGCAGCTTGAGTTCTGGGACTAGCACCTACAATGAGCAGTTCTTC. It codes for CASSLSSGTSTYNEQFF.

The rearrangement links TRBV15 to TRBJ1-5, with D maybe TRBD1 (6 bases). This CDR3 contains 16 residues. V was shortened by 3 bases and J by 8 bases, with 20 bases between the two germline ends. Germline assignment: CDR1 LNHNV and CDR2 YYDKDF (reference sequence). This CDR3 is CATSRSRDTVGEPQHF. The CDR3 nucleotides read TGTGCCACCAGCAGGAGCCGGGACACGGTGGGTGAGCCCCAGCATTTT.

Here the CDR3 DNA reads TGTGCCAGCAATGGCCGGGACAGGACGGGCACTGAAGCTTTCTTT. Encoded protein: CASNGRDRTGTEAFF. This chain connects TRBV6-5 to TRBJ1-1; 8 bases are a match to TRBD1. The germline gives CDR1 MNHEY, CDR2 SVGAGI. J gave up 4 bases and V 7 bases, and 11 bases lay outside the gene matches. The CDR3 covers 15 residues.

This chain uses TRBV7-2 with TRBJ2-1, with 7 bases identical to TRBD2. The CDR3 contains 15 residues. The ends lost 4 bases at V and 4 bases at J; junction bases unmatched: 7. In germline, CDR1 is SGHTA, CDR2 FQGNSA. The CDR3 DNA is TGTGCCAGCAGCTCAGTAGCGGGTTCTTACAATGAGCAGTTCTTC. Encoded protein: CASSSVAGSYNEQFF.